The T cell receptor beta chain described here comes from a study of blood T cell dynamics during melanoma immunotherapy. Regarding time point: pre-treatment baseline. Deletions cut 2 bases from V and 2 bases from J, with 12 bases between. This CDR3 spans 16 amino acids. Germline V CDR1 and CDR2: KGHSH, LQKENI. This table comes from immunoSEQ multiplex PCR, and its TCRdb copy is limited to in-frame clones, with some not included. The sample lists approximately 12,000 clones, just over 85% occurring once. The chain employs TRBV18 and TRBJ2-2; D possibly matches TRBD1 or TRBD2 (6 bases each). The receptor comes from a human donor with melanoma. The source was blood, collected from a patient treated with checkpoint blockade. DNA of the CDR3: TGTGCCAGCTCACCAAGTGCGGGACAAAACACCGGGGAGCTGTTTTTT. Its protein product is CASSPSAGQNTGELFF.